The clone carrying this T cell receptor beta chain was seen more than once but under ten times. This entry belongs to a study of blood T cell repertoires in COVID-19. Study-level information: Samples representing acute and convalescent COVID-19 were sourced from the United States, Italy and Spain. In each case, the material was cDNA or gDNA derived from T cells, B-cell-depleted T cells, or PBMCs.

In the original analysis: The authors estimated nucleated cell counts from reference gene primer amplification. The method was immunoSEQ multiplex PCR; TCRdb's version includes in-frame clones alone and lacks a portion of them. Clonal size and the V and J genes are those of that table, whereas D and trimming came from the DNA. The data contain 150,000 to 200,000 clones, approximately 87% of them seen just once; the ten biggest clones take up around 20%. Sequencing used peripheral blood. The source of this sequence is a man between 65 and 80 years old with active or convalescent COVID-19.

In DNA form, the CDR3 reads TGTGCCAGCAGTTTCCGGACAGGGGGCAATGGGGCCAACGTCCTGACTTTC. Protein: CASSFRTGGNGANVLTF. The chain has TRBV27 and TRBJ2-6; 11 bases align to TRBD1. With 3 bases clipped from V and 3 bases from J, the junction kept 4 bases outside the gene matches. Germline CDR1 MNHEY, CDR2 SMNVEV (reference sequence). The CDR3 has 17 residues. The full variable domain, its missing parts supplied by reference TRBV27 and TRBJ2-6, is EAQVTQNPRYLITVTGKKLTVTCSQNMNHEYMSWYRQDPGLGLRQIYYSMNVEVTDKGDVPEGYKVSRKEKRNFPLILESPSPNQTSLYFCASSFRTGGNGANVLTFGAGSRLTVL.